The 8 T cell receptor beta chains below come from one sample, sequenced in a study of T cells in Graves' hyperthyroidism and ophthalmopathy. TCR beta CDR3 regions were amplified from RNA transcripts. TCR CDR3 regions were first amplified by RT-PCR with HTBI primers. TCRdb used MiXCR to reprocess the multiplex PCR reads, holding one entry per CDR3 protein. The repertoire holds 250,000 to 400,000 distinct CDR3 sequences, approximately 13% seen once, with 34% in the top ten. The specimen was blood. The source is a woman in her forties with Graves' ophthalmopathy.

This clonotype came up many times. The rearrangement joins TRBV28 to TRBJ2-7, with TRBD2 matching 9 bases. The CDR3 is made up of 17 amino acids. Unmatched junction bases numbered 18, after V lost 5 bases and J lost 7 bases. Germline CDR1 reads MDHEN; CDR2 reads SYDVKM. The CDR3 is CASSPEGDSGLAGEQYF. The CDR3 DNA follows: TGTGCCAGCAGTCCGGAGGGGGATAGCGGGCTAGCGGGGGAGCAGTACTTC.

The V and J genes are TRBV18 and TRBJ1-2; D might be TRBD1 (5 bases). The CDR3 loop spans 12 amino acids. Looked up from germline, CDR1 is KGHSH and CDR2 is LQKENI. V shed 3 bases and J shed 3 bases, with 5 bases lying between them. DNA of the CDR3: TGTGCCAGCTCACCGGGACACTATGGCTACACCTTC. It translates to CASSPGHYGYTF.

This clonotype was recorded many times. The chain is built from TRBV7-9 and TRBJ1-1, with unresolved D. The CDR3 extends over 12 amino acids. The V gene lost 6 bases and the J gene lost 2 bases, with 7 bases spanning the gap. In germline, CDR1 is SEHNR, CDR2 FQNEAQ (reference sequence). The CDR3 DNA reads TGTGCCAGCAGACCTACCAACACTGAAGCTTTCTTT. This codes for CASRPTNTEAFF.

The chain recombines TRBV7-8 with TRBJ2-1; D ambiguous. Trimming took 1 base from V and 7 from J, leaving 14 bases between them. The CDR3 is made up of 15 amino acids. Germline V gives CDR1 SGHVS, CDR2 FQNEAQ. The CDR3 DNA reads TGTGCCAGCAGCTTAGACCCAAACCTCGGGAATGAGCAGTTCTTC. This sequence encodes CASSLDPNLGNEQFF.

This clonotype was seen at least ten times. This rearrangement joins TRBV24-1 to TRBJ2-1, with D possibly being TRBD2 (5 bases). Germline loops: CDR1 KGHDR, CDR2 SFDVKD. The V gene lost 2 bases and the J gene lost 3 bases, with 7 bases spanning the gap. CDR3 size: 14 residues. The CDR3 DNA reads as TGTGCCACCAGTGATTATGACTACTACAATGAGCAGTTCTTC. Translation gives CATSDYDYYNEQFF.

J is TRBJ2-3 and V is TRBV27, with a tentative D call TRBD2 (6 bases). Trimming cost V 3 bases and J 1 base, with 14 bases left between them. Germline V gives CDR1 MNHEY, CDR2 SMNVEV (reference sequence). The CDR3 length is 16 residues. The CDR3 DNA sequence: TGTGCCAGCAGTTTTATCGGGCTAGCGCGCACAGATACGCAGTATTTT. Amino acid sequence: CASSFIGLARTDTQYF.

For this clonotype: A read error may account for a junction end that differs from germline. This chain joins TRBV6-2 or TRBV6-3 and TRBJ1-1, with D hard to call. Per germline, CDR1 MNHEY and CDR2 SVGEGT. The CDR3 extends over 13 amino acids. The CDR3 DNA reads TGTGCCGGCAGCAGCCGGGGGAACACTGAAGCTTTCTTT. Protein: CAGSSRGNTEAFF.

In this sample, this clonotype turned up many times. The chain employs TRBV4-1 and TRBJ1-4; tentative D call: TRBD1 (5 bases). Between the trimmed V and J ends, which lost 1 base and 3 bases, there was a span of 9 bases. This CDR3 region has 15 residues. Germline CDR1 is MGHRA and CDR2 is YSYEKL. The CDR3 is CASSQVWGSNEKLFF. DNA for the CDR3: TGCGCCAGCAGCCAAGTATGGGGGTCTAATGAAAAACTGTTTTTT.